The entry that follows covers one T cell receptor (beta chain) sequence. Its antigen remains unidentified. This sample stems from a study of shared clonotypes between healthy human individuals. Study observations and caveats: Naive subsets tended to show greater estimated richness than memory subsets. Shared clonotypes: about 5% naive CD4, about 3.5% naive CD8, about 2.2% memory CD4, about 0.4% memory CD8.

The CDR3 consists of 13 residues. V was cut by 0 bases and J by 1 base, with 3 bases left in between. Germline V gene data show CDR1 as KGHSH and CDR2 as LQKENI. Using immunoSEQ multiplex PCR, the repertoire was profiled, and TCRdb retains in-frame clones only, with some absent. Here the sample spans more than 500,000 clones, 85% to 95% being singletons. Naive CD8 cells lacked CD45RO and underwent positive selection for CCR7, leaving out terminally differentiated effector memory CD45RA+ cells. The chain uses TRBV18 and TRBJ1-1, with unresolved D. Sequencing was done on a sample of naive CD8+ T cells sorted from blood. The sequence was collected from a woman in her 30s in good health. The CDR3 DNA is TGTGCCAGCTCACCACCCCCGAACACTGAAGCTTTCTTT. Translated: CASSPPPNTEAFF.